These 3 T cell receptor beta chains originate from one sample sequenced in a study of patients and donors after allogeneic stem cell transplantation. TCRdb reprocessed the RT-PCR reads with MiXCR, giving one entry per CDR3 protein. The sample lists about 960,000 distinct CDR3 sequences; over 15% were seen once. The material sequenced was blood, either unsorted or a sorted T cell fraction (not recorded which). These receptors were taken from a human donor who was either an allogeneic HSCT recipient or a stem cell or donor lymphocyte infusion donor (not recorded which). It is not recorded whose cells these are; they may come from a transplant donor.

This clonotype was detected a few times. In DNA, the CDR3 is TGTGCCAGCCCCAAGGACGGCTGGGACACTGAAGCTTTCTTT. Translating it yields CASPKDGWDTEAFF. This chain links TRBV12-3 or TRBV12-4 with TRBJ1-1, with D unclear. V lost 8 bases and J lost 3, with 16 bases in between. CDR3 length: 14 residues.

The chain uses TRBV10-3 and TRBJ2-1, with D unresolved. The CDR3 runs to 14 residues. Between the trimmed V and J ends, which lost 2 bases and 8 bases, there was a span of 13 bases. Germline V gives CDR1 ENHRY, CDR2 SYGVKD. The CDR3, as DNA: TGTGCCATCAGTGAGATACCTAGTAGCTATGAGCAGTTCTTC. Its translation is CAISEIPSSYEQFF.

This clonotype was seen a few times. The J gene is TRBJ2-1, the V gene TRBV20-1; TRBD2 agrees at 9 bases. CDR3 length equals 14 residues. Germline trimming cut 0 bases from V and 4 bases from J; bases unmatched to any gene: 1. Germline CDR1 reads DFQATT; CDR2 reads SNEGSKA (reference sequence). CDR3 loop: CSARETSGYNEQFF. CDR3 DNA: TGCAGTGCTAGAGAGACTAGCGGATACAATGAGCAGTTCTTC.